This TCR beta chain was profiled in a study of blood T cell repertoires in COVID-19. Some clones are missing from TCRdb's copy, which holds only in-frame ones; the method was immunoSEQ multiplex PCR. The table lists over 150,000 clones, about 86% of them singletons, with roughly 7% in the top ten. The CDR3 is 15 amino acids. Germline V gene lookup returns CDR1 SGDLS and CDR2 YYNGEE. The ends were cut back, 2 bases at V and 6 bases at J, with 18 bases in the middle. The receptor was derived from a man aged 45-65 years with active or convalescent COVID-19. This rearrangement joins TRBV9 to TRBJ2-7; a possible D gene is TRBD1 (5 bases). The sequenced material came from peripheral blood. The CDR3 DNA follows: TGTGCCAGCAGCGTTTCCGCAGGGTCTATGGGCGAGCAGTACTTC. It translates to CASSVSAGSMGEQYF.